Presented here are 32 T cell receptor beta chains from one specimen sequenced in a study of blood T cell repertoires in COVID-19. Assay: immunoSEQ multiplex PCR; the TCRdb copy retains only in-frame clones and omits some. The table includes around 97,000 clones, approximately 82% detected once. Sequencing was carried out using peripheral blood. These TCRs come from a man aged 70-80 years with acute or convalescent COVID-19.

The chain recombines TRBV19 with TRBJ1-3, with D possibly matching TRBD1 (5 bases). In germline, CDR1 is LNHDA, CDR2 SQIVND (reference sequence). The V end was cut by 6 bases, the J end by 2 bases, with 14 bases between. The CDR3 is 15 residues long. CDR3 residues: CASSPLTVPGNTIYF. The CDR3, as DNA: TGTGCCAGTAGCCCTCTGACAGTACCTGGAAACACCATATATTTT.

V gene TRBV15 combines with J gene TRBJ1-1; no definite D call. This CDR3 comprises 14 residues. The germline V gene encodes CDR1 LNHNV and CDR2 YYDKDF (reference sequence). V shed 1 base and J shed 2 bases, with 8 bases lying between them. This CDR3 reads CATSRGSGNTEAFF. In nucleotides, the CDR3 is TGTGCCACCAGCAGAGGGTCGGGAAACACTGAAGCTTTCTTT.

This chain connects TRBV13 to TRBJ2-1; 7 nucleotides line up with TRBD2. The V gene end was trimmed by 5 bases and the J gene end by 4 bases; junction bases not matched to a gene: 2. The germline V gene has CDR1 PRHDT and CDR2 FYEKMQ (reference sequence). The CDR3 totals 13 residues. The CDR3 coding sequence is TGTGCCAGCAGCGGGACTACTTACAATGAGCAGTTCTTC. It yields the protein CASSGTTYNEQFF.

The CDR3 loop reads CASSLIRQTNTEAFF. The CDR3 DNA follows: TGTGCCAGCAGCTTAATTCGACAGACCAACACTGAAGCTTTCTTT. The J gene is TRBJ1-1, the V gene TRBV7-9, with D maybe TRBD1 (5 bases). Per the germline V gene, CDR1 is SEHNR and CDR2 is FQNEAQ (reference sequence). CDR3 length: 15 residues. With 2 bases removed from V and 2 bases from J, the gap between germline ends came to 12 bases.

The V call is TRBV7-9, the J call TRBJ1-5; TRBD1 matches 8 bases. CDR3 size: 16 residues. The ends lost 3 bases at V and 1 base at J; junction bases unmatched: 5. Germline CDR1 SEHNR, CDR2 FQNEAQ (reference sequence). This CDR3 reads CASSFYGQGSNQPQHF. Here the CDR3 DNA reads TGTGCCAGCAGCTTTTATGGACAGGGAAGCAATCAGCCCCAGCATTTT.

A remark on this clone: A read error may account for a junction end that differs from germline. The chain has TRBV7-2 and TRBJ2-1; D may match TRBD1 or TRBD2 (6 bases each). In germline, CDR1 is SGHTA, CDR2 FQGNSA. This CDR3 is built from 14 residues. The CDR3 here is CASNLGGRYNEQFF. The CDR3 nucleotides are TGTGCCAGCAACTTAGGGGGGCGCTACAATGAGCAGTTCTTC.

The chain uses TRBV6-2 or TRBV6-3 and TRBJ2-1; D might be TRBD2 (6 bases). Trimming stripped 2 bases from V and 6 bases from J, with 17 bases between. Per germline, CDR1 MNHEY and CDR2 SVGEGT. The CDR3 length is 16 residues. In DNA, the CDR3 is TGTGCCAGCAGTTACCGTCGGCGGGATTTTCGCAATGAGCAGTTCTTC. Translated, it gives CASSYRRRDFRNEQFF.

The CDR3 DNA reads as TGCGCCAGCAGGGCCGGGACAGGGGGTCGGAATGAGCAGTTCTTC. This encodes CASRAGTGGRNEQFF. The chain recombines TRBV5-1 with TRBJ2-1; 11 nucleotides agree with TRBD1. The ends lost 5 bases at V and 7 bases at J; junction bases unmatched: 8. The CDR3 runs 15 residues. Per the germline V gene, CDR1 is SGHRS and CDR2 is YFSETQ.

The chain combines TRBV29-1 with TRBJ1-1; D may be TRBD1 (5 bases). Trimming removed 5 bases at V and 1 base at J, with 8 bases between. Germline V gene sequence: CDR1 SQVTM, CDR2 ANQGSEA. This CDR3 comprises 12 residues. CDR3 sequence (DNA): TGCAGCGTTTACGACAGGAACACTGAAGCTTTCTTT. Amino acids: CSVYDRNTEAFF.

The chain links TRBV29-1 to TRBJ1-1; no reliable D call. Trimming took 5 bases from V and 3 from J, leaving 4 bases between them. This CDR3 is built from 10 residues. The germline V gene has CDR1 SQVTM and CDR2 ANQGSEA. In nucleotides, the CDR3 is TGCAGCGTTAGCGACACTGAAGCTTTCTTT. Translated, it gives CSVSDTEAFF.

The chain joins TRBV27 to TRBJ1-6, with D possibly matching TRBD1 (6 bases). The CDR3 consists of 13 residues. The V gene's germline CDR1 is MNHEY and CDR2 SMNVEV (reference sequence). Trimming shortened V by 5 bases and J by 10 bases, and 12 bases separated the two germline ends. CDR3 residues: CASSRDTRSPLHF. The CDR3 DNA reads TGTGCCAGCAGTCGGGACACGCGCTCACCCCTCCACTTT.

Worth noting for this clone: Different DNA sequences within this sample yield the same CDR3. The rearrangement links TRBV28 to TRBJ2-1, with a tentative D call TRBD2 (5 bases). V was shortened by 2 bases and J by 4 bases, with 9 bases between the two germline ends. The CDR3 totals 14 residues. CDR1 MDHEN and CDR2 SYDVKM come from the germline V gene. DNA for the CDR3: TGTGCCAGCAGTTTAAGAGGACTTTACAATGAGCAGTTCTTC. This translates into CASSLRGLYNEQFF.

This clone was seen a single time. This chain uses TRBV6-5 with TRBJ1-3, with 8 bases matching TRBD1. V lost 5 bases and J lost 3; bases outside the gene matches: 6. The CDR3 runs to 15 residues. In germline, CDR1 is MNHEY, CDR2 SVGAGI. The CDR3 coding sequence is TGTGCCAGCAGTCCACAGGGGGTAGATGGAAACACCATATATTTT. This encodes CASSPQGVDGNTIYF.

This clone has a single count. For the CDR3, the DNA is TGTGCCAGCAGCTCAGGCCCGATTACAGGGTATCGTGGCTACACCTTC. Protein product: CASSSGPITGYRGYTF. This rearrangement joins TRBV7-9 to TRBJ1-2; a possible D gene is TRBD1 (6 bases). From germline, CDR1 is SEHNR and CDR2 FQNEAQ (reference sequence). This CDR3 has 16 residues. V was trimmed by 4 bases and J by 7 bases, leaving 22 bases between them.

CDR3 sequence: CSVDTPGTSLYNEQFF. DNA for the CDR3: TGCAGCGTTGACACGCCCGGGACTAGTCTTTACAATGAGCAGTTCTTC. The chain links TRBV29-1 to TRBJ2-1; 8 nucleotides line up with TRBD2. Germline V gene sequence: CDR1 SQVTM, CDR2 ANQGSEA. V lost 3 bases to trimming and J lost 4 bases; unmatched junction nucleotides: 11. The CDR3 is made up of 16 amino acids.

The chain couples TRBV28 to TRBJ2-1; TRBD1 matches at 9 bases. CDR1 is MDHEN and CDR2 is SYDVKM in the germline V gene. V shed 5 bases and J 7 bases; nucleotides not matched to a gene: 9. CDR3 size: 15 residues. This CDR3 reads CASSIPGQGSNEQFF. Here the CDR3 DNA reads TGTGCCAGCAGTATACCGGGACAGGGATCTAATGAGCAGTTCTTC.

The table lists this clone with a few counts. The genes are TRBV30 and TRBJ1-3, with TRBD1 as a possible D gene (6 bases). The V and J ends lost 5 bases and 3 bases respectively, with 8 bases between them. The germline V gene has CDR1 GTSNPN and CDR2 SVGIG (reference sequence). This CDR3 has 12 residues. The CDR3 loop is CAWEDSGNTIYF. The DNA for the CDR3 is TGTGCCTGGGAGGACAGTGGAAACACCATATATTTT. Looking up the rest from reference TRBV30 and TRBJ1-3 gives the full variable domain: SQTIHQWPATLVQPVGSPLSLECTVEGTSNPNLYWYRQAAGRGLQLLFYSVGIGQISSEVPQNLSASRPQDRQFILSSKKLLLSDSGFYLCAWEDSGNTIYFGEGSWLTVV.

The rearrangement joins TRBV9 to TRBJ2-5, with 10 bases matching TRBD2. Germline V gives CDR1 SGDLS, CDR2 YYNGEE. CDR3 length: 16 amino acids. Unmatched junction bases numbered 8, after V lost 0 bases and J lost 6 bases. The CDR3 sequence: CASSVGVAGGEKTQYF. CDR3 DNA: TGTGCCAGCAGCGTAGGAGTAGCGGGAGGAGAGAAGACCCAGTACTTC.

A few counts support this clone. This sequence joins TRBV2 and TRBJ2-2, with no clear D. Trimming took 7 bases from V and 5 from J, leaving 14 bases between them. The CDR3 runs to 14 residues. Germline assignment: CDR1 SNHLY and CDR2 FYNNEI. The CDR3 sequence is CASILIAGTGELFF. Written as DNA, the CDR3 is TGTGCCAGCATCCTGATAGCTGGGACCGGGGAGCTGTTTTTT. The whole variable domain, remainder taken from reference TRBV2 and TRBJ2-2, is EPEVTQTPSHQVTQMGQEVILRCVPISNHLYFYWYRQILGQKVEFLVSFYNNEISEKSEIFDDQFSVERPDGSNFTLKIRSTKLEDSAMYFCASILIAGTGELFFGEGSRLTVL.

The J gene is TRBJ1-1, the V gene TRBV6-6; no clear D gene. The length of the CDR3 is 13 residues. Per germline, CDR1 MNHNY and CDR2 SVGAGI (reference sequence). V lost 5 bases to trimming and J lost 4 bases, with 11 bases between them. The CDR3 is CASSQRDGTEAFF. DNA for the CDR3: TGTGCCAGCAGTCAGCGGGATGGCACTGAAGCTTTCTTT.

The chain is built from TRBV11-2 and TRBJ1-6; 7 nucleotides match TRBD1. The CDR3 spans 17 residues. Trimming took 1 base from V and 7 from J; bases not matched to a gene: 10. Looked up from germline, CDR1 is SGHAT and CDR2 is FQNNGV. This chain's CDR3 is CASSLGRRDRLNSPLHF. CDR3 coding DNA: TGTGCCAGCAGCTTAGGCCGCCGGGACAGACTAAATTCACCCCTCCACTTT.

The V and J genes are TRBV14 and TRBJ2-1; perhaps TRBD1 as D (7 bases). The CDR3 has 15 amino acids. With 6 bases removed from V and 3 bases from J, the gap between germline ends came to 15 bases. Germline values: CDR1 SGHDN, CDR2 FVKESK. In nucleotides, the CDR3 is TGTGCCAGCAGACCTAGACAGGGAGGCTACAATGAGCAGTTCTTC. This gives the protein CASRPRQGGYNEQFF.

V gene TRBV21-1 combines with J gene TRBJ1-2; TRBD1, the D gene given by the table, was not confirmed from the DNA. TRBV21-1 is marked as a pseudogene. CDR3 length equals 17 residues. The CDR3 sequence is CASSKRRGGQQDYGYTF. CDR3 nucleotide sequence: TGTGCCAGCAGCAAGAGAAGAGGGGGACAACAGGACTATGGCTACACCTTC.

The J gene is TRBJ2-1, the V gene TRBV6-2 or TRBV6-3; D is undetermined. CDR1 and CDR2 from the germline V gene are MNHEY and SVGEGT. This CDR3 is 15 amino acids long. The germline V and J ends were trimmed by 2 bases and 2 bases, with 10 bases remaining between them. The CDR3 protein is CASSYPNQAYNEQFF. In DNA, the CDR3 is TGTGCCAGCAGTTACCCTAACCAGGCCTACAATGAGCAGTTCTTC.

The chain couples TRBV3-1 (or the pseudogene TRBV3-2) to TRBJ2-7; maybe TRBD2 (5 bases). Germline values: CDR1 LGHDT, CDR2 YNNKEL (reference sequence). Trimming stripped 1 base from V and 0 bases from J, with 13 bases between. The CDR3 is 16 amino acids. CDR3: CASSQGEGSFSYEQYF. CDR3 nucleotide sequence: TGTGCCAGCAGCCAAGGCGAGGGATCCTTCTCCTACGAGCAGTACTTC.

The V and J genes are TRBV7-9 and TRBJ2-1; D not certain. This CDR3 is 16 amino acids long. Per the germline V gene, CDR1 is SEHNR and CDR2 is FQNEAQ (reference sequence). Trimming shortened V by 4 bases and J by 0 bases, and 13 bases separated the two germline ends. The chain's CDR3 is CASSSGAVRSYNEQFF. CDR3 bases: TGTGCCAGCAGCTCCGGAGCCGTCCGCTCCTACAATGAGCAGTTCTTC. The full variable domain, rest sourced from reference TRBV7-9 and TRBJ2-1, is DTGVSQNPRHKITKRGQNVTFRCDPISEHNRLYWYRQTLGQGPEFLTYFQNEAQLEKSRLLSDRFSAERPKGSFSTLEIQRTEQGDSAMYLCASSSGAVRSYNEQFFGPGTRLTVL.

The chain recombines TRBV11-3 with TRBJ2-2, with a weak D call TRBD1 (5 bases). Trimming removed 2 bases at V and 0 bases at J, with 7 bases between. Germline CDR1 SGHNT, CDR2 YENEEA. This CDR3 has 15 amino acids. The CDR3 coding sequence is TGTGCCAGCAGCTTAAGGGGATCGAACACCGGGGAGCTGTTTTTT. This encodes CASSLRGSNTGELFF.

The chain employs TRBV5-1 and TRBJ1-2; D is perhaps TRBD1 (5 bases). The CDR3 contains 18 residues. Between the trimmed V and J ends, which lost 0 bases and 1 base, there was a span of 19 bases. From germline, CDR1 is SGHRS and CDR2 YFSETQ. Here the CDR3 reads CASSLALSTVSFNYGYTF. Here the CDR3 DNA reads TGCGCCAGCAGCTTGGCGCTTTCGACAGTGAGTTTTAACTATGGCTACACCTTC.

This chain connects TRBV7-9 to TRBJ2-1, with a weak D call TRBD1 (6 bases). CDR3 length equals 14 residues. V was clipped by 1 base and J by 8 bases, with 12 bases between them. CDR1 is SEHNR and CDR2 is FQNEAQ in the germline V gene (reference sequence). The CDR3 reads CASSLGTGFHEQFF. CDR3 DNA sequence: TGTGCCAGCAGCTTAGGCACAGGGTTCCATGAGCAGTTCTTC.

This chain uses TRBV3-1 (or the pseudogene TRBV3-2) with TRBJ2-7, with D possibly matching TRBD1 (5 bases). CDR1 LGHDT and CDR2 YNNKEL come from the germline V gene (reference sequence). CDR3 length equals 13 residues. V was trimmed by 1 base and J by 3 bases, leaving 7 bases between them. The CDR3 is CASSQADSYEQYF. CDR3 nucleotides: TGTGCCAGCAGCCAAGCTGACAGCTACGAGCAGTACTTC.

The chain employs TRBV6-6 and TRBJ2-7, with 12 bases matching TRBD1. This CDR3 spans 15 amino acids. Unmatched junction bases numbered 8, after V lost 7 bases and J lost 4 bases. Germline V lookup: CDR1 MNHNY, CDR2 SVGAGI (reference sequence). In DNA, the CDR3 is TGTGCCAGCACCCCGGGACAGGGGGCACTTTACGAGCAGTACTTC. It yields the protein CASTPGQGALYEQYF.

The genes are TRBV28 and TRBJ2-7; TRBD2 matches at 8 bases. Germline V lookup: CDR1 MDHEN, CDR2 SYDVKM. After removal of 2 bases from V and 5 bases from J, the junction contained 8 bases not matched to a gene. The CDR3 covers 15 residues. CDR3 nucleotides: TGTGCCAGCAGTTTAGAGCGGGAGTCAAAACACGAGCAGTACTTC. It yields the protein CASSLERESKHEQYF.